This T cell receptor beta chain originates from a study of cytomegalovirus exposure and HLA in healthy donors (dated by TCRdb to about 2017). For the study in its entirety: An earlier analysis of roughly 570 of the donors reported 276 Gb of sequence data and 117 million unique TCR beta sequences obtained from about 179 million T cells. About 300 gigabases of sequencing data and tens of millions of unique TCR sequences were included in an early release covering 550 to 650 HLA-typed donors. Of the approximately 400 genotyped donors, 75% to 85% were placed in the genetic ancestry cluster associated with self-reported Caucasian donors. The aim of the study was to test whether cataloging public T cell receptors could identify signatures of past pathogen exposure. The study profiled the T cell repertoires of around 700 subjects by immunosequencing and related them to cytomegalovirus serostatus. Along with the roughly 700-subject first cohort, a separate validation cohort of over a hundred different subjects was used. To predict cytomegalovirus infection status, the study combined high-throughput TCR immunosequencing, statistical association of individual TCRs with disease status, and machine learning. To study patterns of TCR occurrence, a later analysis re-analyzed previously published TCR beta repertoires from under 750 donors and added high-resolution HLA genotyping. Rather than drawing on any new phenotypic data, the later analysis identified candidate immune exposures from TCR beta sequences and the way those sequences occurred across donors. An earlier analysis of 587 of the donors used high-throughput TCR beta sequencing to judge whether each TCR beta V gene segment behaved as functional or pseudogenic. Donor age, sex, ethnicity and CMV serostatus were collected together with the repertoire data. A later genetic analysis used genome-wide SNP genotypes for about three fifths of the roughly 700 donors, treating that subset as a discovery cohort. Every discovery cohort repertoire had been produced on one sequencing platform. Class I and class II HLA loci were covered by the typing at four-digit resolution. The number of typed donors differed by locus: about 629-640 for A, B, C, DRB1 and DQB1; approximately 520 for DQA1; 606 for DPA1; and 450 to 480 for DPB1. Because of strong linkage in the cohort, five DR-DQ haplotypes were treated as single units for association and clustering. Among 398 genotyped donors of the cohort, an average of roughly 230,000 unique TCR beta nucleotide sequences was sequenced per donor, of which about 20% were non-productive. Summary of the overall study and its limitations: In the study, about 150 TCR beta chains were listed as associated with cytomegalovirus. A further reported finding was that TCR beta sequences accurately predicted the HLA-A and HLA-B alleles for most subjects in the first cohort. Because HLA typing was missing for some donors at each locus, association tests included only the typed subset. Presence/absence analyses assumed roughly uniform sequencing depth across donors, an assumption that may not hold. Strong co-occurrence of HLA alleles, especially DR and DQ, made assigning TCR associations to individual alleles difficult. Immune exposure information for the cohort was limited to CMV serostatus. Broadly in line with IMGT annotations, most TCR beta V segments showed up in productive rearrangements about 87% or about 30% of the time in an earlier analysis of under 700 of the donors. Compared with equally common non-associated chains, HLA-associated TCR beta chains in a later analysis were more clonally expanded and had lower generation probabilities. A few of the identified cytomegalovirus-associated TCR beta chains were confirmed in vitro to be specific for cytomegalovirus antigens. According to a later analysis, TCR association rates differed among HLA loci, with DRB1 alleles showing the most associated TCRs and HLA-C alleles showing the fewest. Specific HLA alleles were associated with about 17,000 TCR beta sequences at a false discovery rate of 0.05 in a later analysis. A later genetic analysis associated a missense DCLRE1C variant with V-gene and J-gene trimming of TCR beta chains, and an independent cohort replicated the association. A cluster of highly shared sequence variants was judged likely to be a technical artifact of the sequencing pipeline. The 87-base-pair reads could not distinguish some IMGT-functional V segments, including TRBV6-2 and TRBV6-3, so those segments were excluded. Because counts were too low, 15 to 20 rarely observed V segments, including chromosome 9 orphons, were left out of the earlier analysis of roughly 600 of the donors. A later analysis reported that several top co-occurrence clusters appeared linked to parvovirus B19, influenza, CMV and Epstein-Barr virus. Linkage disequilibrium might explain the correlated functional status among segregating V segments, but an unknown experimental factor could not be ruled out. In this cohort, only TCR beta chains were sequenced, and detectable features were limited by the absence of alpha or paired-chain data. The authors suggested that the approach could potentially be extended to other disease states and immunological phenotypes. In a later analysis, most CMV-associated TCR beta chains were found to appear HLA-restricted, with HLA associations seemingly driven largely by CMV exposure. Compared with the approximately 720-donor mean, donors in an Asian-associated ancestry cluster had fewer N-insertions in productive TCRs, according to a later genetic analysis. Most TCR sequences were observed very rarely across donors, whereas some public TCRs were present in many individuals. The classifier was reported to diagnose cytomegalovirus status with high specificity and sensitivity in both the original and validation cohorts.

The cohort consisted of approximately 690 healthy bone marrow donors. At the time of sampling, every cohort member was nominally healthy, though immune exposures that went unrecorded were likely present. The donor was CMV seronegative and belonged to the group of roughly 330 seronegative cohort members. Every donor gave a peripheral blood sample, and the peripheral blood mononuclear cells from that sample were used for TCR beta sequencing. The Qiagen DNeasy Blood Extraction Kit was used to extract genomic DNA from the blood cell samples. Libraries were prepared through the immunoSEQ multiplex PCR assay. A mixture of 60 forward primers for TCR Vbeta segments and 13 reverse primers for TCR Jbeta segments was used in the multiplex PCR. A multiplex PCR assay on genomic DNA amplified the CDR3 region of rearranged TCR beta genes. The Illumina HiSeq System was used to sequence the amplified TCR beta libraries as 87-base-pair reads. The authors' pipeline ran thus. A later analysis counted about 80 million unique TCR beta chains across the 700 or so repertoires, and some 11 million of these chains were shared by at least two donors. Raw reads were error-corrected and collapsed into unique sequences by a nearest-neighbor algorithm in which closely related sequences were merged to remove PCR and sequencing errors. Alignment of CDR3 sequences to IMGT reference sequences was used to assign V, D and J gene segments. For a sequence to be retained, a match of at least six nucleotides to both a V gene segment and a J gene segment was required. Rearrangements were classified as productive when the CDR3 lacked stop codons and remained in frame with V and J, and all other rearrangements were classified as non-productive. Following IMGT convention, CDR3 was defined as the stretch from the second conserved V-encoded cysteine to the conserved J-encoded phenylalanine. The earlier analysis of approximately 590 of the donors excluded any sequence lacking an unambiguous match to a single V gene segment. In an earlier analysis of 587 of the donors, V segments were called functional above 56.7% productive rearrangements and were called segregating when the between-donor standard deviation exceeded 5%. To diagnose cytomegalovirus status from the catalog of TCR beta chain sequences, a statistical classification framework was built. In a later analysis, V and J genes were assigned by comparing TCR nucleotide sequences against IMGT/GENE-DB human TR gene sequences. In a later analysis, CDR3 sequences and most-parsimonious VDJ recombination scenarios were assigned using the TCRdist pipeline. A later analysis defined each TCR beta chain by its CDR3 amino acid sequence plus V-gene family, and excluded reads lacking a unique V-gene family. To address suspected cross-contamination and a sequencing artifact, a later analysis removed approximately 590 highly shared, low-generation-probability nucleotide sequences. In a later analysis, a clonal expansion index for each public chain was calculated from normalized within-repertoire ranks of inferred template counts. Generation probabilities in a later analysis came from a VDJ recombination model fitted to out-of-frame rearrangements, and those results were checked against IGoR. Hypergeometric tests were used in a later analysis to score TCR-TCR, TCR-HLA and TCR-CMV co-occurrence, with a repertoire-size bias correction applied to the TCR pairs. In a later analysis, false discovery rates were estimated by permuting HLA or CMV assignments 20 times. In a later analysis, co-occurring TCRs were grouped with DBSCAN, and TCRdist sequence similarity was added when clustering was performed within HLA-allele-positive subsets. Repertoires with fewer than 30,000 or more than 120,000 public chains were left out of co-occurrence clustering, as were roughly five repertoires with anomalous nucleotide sharing. Held by TCRdb, this immuneACCESS table contains in-frame sequences only and omits some clones. Under half of the omission traces to an unresolved V gene where checked; the cause of the rest is unknown. The DNA was the basis for D and trimming; V, J and clone size are from that table. In this sample the table shows about 160,000 clones, roughly four fifths of which occur a single time. About 4.5% of the sample is in the top ten clones.

In its sample, this clone was seen a few times. Its antigen specificity is not known. The sample holds no much larger clone one base away, and base qualities are not on file. Taken from cysteine to phenylalanine, the CDR3 has 15 residues. The read is trimmed to its CDR3 DNA, 45 bases read in frame from base 1. Via the germline V gene, CDR1 is ENHRY and CDR2 SYGVKD. V and J lose 10 bases and 1 base, and a span of 17 bases separates them. The sample was PBMCs. The sequence joins TRBV10-3 to TRBJ1-5, and the D gene may be TRBD1, 5 bases matching. The sequence was obtained from a man aged 35 to 55 in good health and CMV-seronegative. The CDR3 amino acid sequence is: CATMGQGLSNQPQHF. The sequence in DNA is TGTGCCACCATGGGCCAGGGTTTGAGCAATCAGCCCCAGCATTTT.